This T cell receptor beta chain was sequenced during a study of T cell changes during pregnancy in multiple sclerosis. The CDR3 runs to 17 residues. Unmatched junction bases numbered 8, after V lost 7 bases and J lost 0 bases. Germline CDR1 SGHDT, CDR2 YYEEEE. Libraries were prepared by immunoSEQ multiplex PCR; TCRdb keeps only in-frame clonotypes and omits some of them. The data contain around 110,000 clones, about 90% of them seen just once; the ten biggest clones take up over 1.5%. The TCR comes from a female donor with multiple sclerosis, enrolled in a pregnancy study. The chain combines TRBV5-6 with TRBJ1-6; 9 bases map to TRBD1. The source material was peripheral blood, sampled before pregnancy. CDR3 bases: TGTGCCAGCCGCCGGACAGGGGAGAGCTCCTATAATTCACCCCTCCACTTT. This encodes CASRRTGESSYNSPLHF. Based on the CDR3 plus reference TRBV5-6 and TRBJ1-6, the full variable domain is DAGVTQSPTHLIKTRGQQVTLRCSPKSGHDTVSWYQQALGQGPQFIFQYYEEEERQRGNFPDRFSGHQFPNYSSELNVNALLLGDSALYLCASRRTGESSYNSPLHFGNGTRLTVT.